This T cell receptor (beta chain) was sequenced during a study of CD8 T cells in Susac syndrome. Germline V gene lookup returns CDR1 SGHTA and CDR2 FQGNSA. The CDR3 sequence is 15 residues long. V lost 4 bases to trimming and J lost 2 bases, with 15 bases between them. An amount of RNA that ranged from roughly 0.5 to 1 ug was reverse transcribed with random hexamers. TCRdb fed the immunoSEQ multiplex PCR reads into MiXCR, producing one record per CDR3 protein. The sample has about 120,000 distinct CDR3 sequences, 85% to 95% seen once. The sequence derives from a human donor in good health. The genes are TRBV7-2 and TRBJ2-7; D may match TRBD1 or TRBD2 (5 bases each). The sample comprised CD8+ T cells from PBMCs. CDR3 residues: CASSYTGTGTYEQYF. DNA for the CDR3: TGTGCCAGCAGCTATACCGGGACGGGGACCTACGAGCAGTACTTC.